This paragraph reports one T cell receptor (beta chain). Its antigen is undetermined. The data were taken from a study of cytomegalovirus exposure and HLA in healthy donors. Whole-study results and caveats: Cytomegalovirus status was reportedly diagnosed by the classifier with high sensitivity and specificity.

CDR3 size: 14 residues. Unmatched junction bases numbered 5, after V lost 4 bases and J lost 2 bases. Germline CDR1 and CDR2: PRHDT and FYEKMQ (reference sequence). The PCR made use of 60 Vbeta and 13 Jbeta primers. Using immunoSEQ multiplex PCR, the repertoire was profiled, and TCRdb retains in-frame clones only, with some absent. The table lists fewer than 350,000 clones, roughly 89% of them singletons. This clonotype was obtained from a woman under 30 in good health and CMV-seronegative. The sample comprised PBMCs. The chain combines TRBV13 with TRBJ2-7; 7 bases line up with TRBD2. The CDR3 bases are TGTGCCAGCAGCTACAGCGGGGCGCCCTACGAGCAGTACTTC. Translated, it gives CASSYSGAPYEQYF. Full variable domain (missing parts from reference TRBV13 and TRBJ2-7): AAGVIQSPRHLIKEKRETATLKCYPIPRHDTVYWYQQGPGQDPQFLISFYEKMQSDKGSIPDRFSAQQFSDYHSELNMSSLELGDSALYFCASSYSGAPYEQYFGPGTRLTVT.